This TCR beta chain was profiled in a study of glioma-infiltrating T cells after dendritic cell vaccination. As for time point: after dendritic cell vaccination, including at tumor progression/relapse. Only patients with spare fresh-frozen tumor and over two years of follow-up were included. Blood PBMC samples: pre-vaccination, two weeks post third vaccination, and at tumor progression. Profiling relied on immunoSEQ multiplex PCR, and the TCRdb table lists in-frame clones only, not all of them. Of about 65,000 clones in the sample, about nine tenths were seen once. CDR1 SGHTA and CDR2 FQGNSA come from the germline V gene. The CDR3 is 15 amino acids. V dropped 6 bases and J dropped 7; count of bases not matched to a gene: 6.

This chain uses TRBV7-2 with TRBJ2-2; 12 nucleotides align to TRBD2. This sequence originates from a human donor with glioblastoma. Sequenced here: blood, sampled after dendritic cell vaccination. CDR3 sequence: CASSPLAGGVGELFF. The CDR3 DNA sequence: TGTGCCAGCAGTCCTCTAGCGGGAGGGGTCGGGGAGCTGTTTTTT.